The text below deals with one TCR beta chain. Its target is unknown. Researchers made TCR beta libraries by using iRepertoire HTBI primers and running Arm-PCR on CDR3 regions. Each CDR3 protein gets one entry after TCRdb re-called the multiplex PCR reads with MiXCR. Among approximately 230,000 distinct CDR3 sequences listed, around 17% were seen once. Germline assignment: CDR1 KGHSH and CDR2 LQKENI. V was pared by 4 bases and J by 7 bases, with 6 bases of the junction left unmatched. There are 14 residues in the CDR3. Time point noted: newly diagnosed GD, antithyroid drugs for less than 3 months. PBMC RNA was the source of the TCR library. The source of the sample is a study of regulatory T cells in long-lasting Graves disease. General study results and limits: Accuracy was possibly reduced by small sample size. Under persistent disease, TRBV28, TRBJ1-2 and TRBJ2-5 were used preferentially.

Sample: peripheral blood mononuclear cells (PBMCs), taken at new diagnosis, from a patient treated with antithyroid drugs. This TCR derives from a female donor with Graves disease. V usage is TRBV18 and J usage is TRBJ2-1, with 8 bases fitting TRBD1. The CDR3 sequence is CASSQRTGSNEQFF. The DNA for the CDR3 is TGTGCCAGCTCACAACGGACAGGGTCAAATGAGCAGTTCTTC.